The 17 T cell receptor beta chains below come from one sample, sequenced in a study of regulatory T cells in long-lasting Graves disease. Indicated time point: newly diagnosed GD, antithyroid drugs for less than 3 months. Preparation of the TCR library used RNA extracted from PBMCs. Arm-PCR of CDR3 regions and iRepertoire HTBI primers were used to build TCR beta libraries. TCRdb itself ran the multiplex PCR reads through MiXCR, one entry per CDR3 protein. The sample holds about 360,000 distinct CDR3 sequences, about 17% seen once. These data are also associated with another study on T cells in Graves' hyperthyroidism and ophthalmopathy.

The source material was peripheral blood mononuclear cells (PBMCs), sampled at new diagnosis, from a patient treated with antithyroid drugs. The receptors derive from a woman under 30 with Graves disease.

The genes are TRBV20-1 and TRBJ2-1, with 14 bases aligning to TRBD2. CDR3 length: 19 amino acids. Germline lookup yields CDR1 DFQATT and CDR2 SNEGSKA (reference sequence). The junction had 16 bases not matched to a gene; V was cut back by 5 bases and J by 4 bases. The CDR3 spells CSALPRGLAGVLSYNEQFF. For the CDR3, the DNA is TGCAGTGCTCTCCCCCGGGGACTAGCGGGAGTTTTATCGTACAATGAGCAGTTCTTC.

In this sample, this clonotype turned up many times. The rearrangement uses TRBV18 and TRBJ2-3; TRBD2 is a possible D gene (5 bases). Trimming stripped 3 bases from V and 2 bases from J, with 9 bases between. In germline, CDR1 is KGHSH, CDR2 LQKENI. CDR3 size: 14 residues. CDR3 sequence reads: CASSPTGSTDTQYF. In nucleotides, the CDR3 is TGTGCCAGCTCACCGACGGGGTCCACAGATACGCAGTATTTT.

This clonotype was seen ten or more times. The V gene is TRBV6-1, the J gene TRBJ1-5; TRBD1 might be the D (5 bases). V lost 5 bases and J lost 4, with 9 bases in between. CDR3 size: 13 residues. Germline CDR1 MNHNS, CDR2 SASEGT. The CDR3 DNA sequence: TGTGCCAGCAGTCGACAGCTTAATCAGCCCCAGCATTTT. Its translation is CASSRQLNQPQHF.

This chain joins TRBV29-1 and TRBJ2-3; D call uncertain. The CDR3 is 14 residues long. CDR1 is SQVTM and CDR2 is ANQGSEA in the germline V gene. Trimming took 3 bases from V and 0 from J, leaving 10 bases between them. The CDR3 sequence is CSVDIATSTDTQYF. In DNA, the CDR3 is TGCAGCGTTGATATTGCGACTAGCACAGATACGCAGTATTTT.

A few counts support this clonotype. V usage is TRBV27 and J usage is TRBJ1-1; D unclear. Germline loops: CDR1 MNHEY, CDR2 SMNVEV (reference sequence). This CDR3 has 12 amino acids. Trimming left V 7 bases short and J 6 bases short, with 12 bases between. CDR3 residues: CASIGGEPEAFF. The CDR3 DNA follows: TGTGCCAGCATAGGTGGGGAGCCTGAAGCTTTCTTT.

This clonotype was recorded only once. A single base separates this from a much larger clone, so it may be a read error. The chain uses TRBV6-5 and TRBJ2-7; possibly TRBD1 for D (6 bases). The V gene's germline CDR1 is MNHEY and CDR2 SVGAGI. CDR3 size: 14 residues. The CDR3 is CANSSPGHSYEQYF. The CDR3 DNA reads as TGTGCCAACAGTTCGCCGGGACACTCCTACGAGCAGTACTTC.

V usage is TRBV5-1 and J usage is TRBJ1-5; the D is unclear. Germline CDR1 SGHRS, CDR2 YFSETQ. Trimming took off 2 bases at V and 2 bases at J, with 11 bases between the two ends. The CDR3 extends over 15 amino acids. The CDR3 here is CASSLGGNGNQPQHF. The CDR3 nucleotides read TGCGCCAGCAGCTTAGGCGGGAACGGCAATCAGCCCCAGCATTTT.

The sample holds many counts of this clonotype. The CDR3 DNA reads as TGTGCCAGCAGCCAAGATAGCCGTGGCGGTACGCAGTATTTT. It translates to CASSQDSRGGTQYF. The genes are TRBV14 and TRBJ2-3; D uncertain. Trimming took off 0 bases at V and 8 bases at J, with 12 bases between the two ends. The CDR3 totals 14 residues. Germline V gene data show CDR1 as SGHDN and CDR2 as FVKESK.

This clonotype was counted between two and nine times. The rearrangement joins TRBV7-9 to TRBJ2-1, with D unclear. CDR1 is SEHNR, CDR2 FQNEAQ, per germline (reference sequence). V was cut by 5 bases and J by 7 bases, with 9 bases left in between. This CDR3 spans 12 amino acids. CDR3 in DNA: TGTGCCAGCAGCGGCCGCCCTAATGAGCAGTTCTTC. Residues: CASSGRPNEQFF. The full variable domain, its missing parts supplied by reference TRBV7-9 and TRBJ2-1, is DTGVSQNPRHKITKRGQNVTFRCDPISEHNRLYWYRQTLGQGPEFLTYFQNEAQLEKSRLLSDRFSAERPKGSFSTLEIQRTEQGDSAMYLCASSGRPNEQFFGPGTRLTVL.

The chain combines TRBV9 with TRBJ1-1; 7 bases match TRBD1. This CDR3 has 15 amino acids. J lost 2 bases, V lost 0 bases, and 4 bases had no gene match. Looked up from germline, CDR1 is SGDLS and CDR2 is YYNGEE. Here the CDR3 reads CASSVVDRINTEAFF. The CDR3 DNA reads TGTGCCAGCAGCGTAGTGGACAGGATTAACACTGAAGCTTTCTTT.

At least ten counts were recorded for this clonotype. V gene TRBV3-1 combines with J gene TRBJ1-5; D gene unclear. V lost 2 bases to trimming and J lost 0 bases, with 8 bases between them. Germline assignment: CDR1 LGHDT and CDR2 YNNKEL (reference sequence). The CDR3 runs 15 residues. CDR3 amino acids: CASSQSETSNQPQHF. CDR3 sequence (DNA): TGTGCCAGCAGCCAATCAGAGACTAGCAATCAGCCCCAGCATTTT. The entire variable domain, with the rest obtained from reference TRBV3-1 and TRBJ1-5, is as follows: DTAVSQTPKYLVTQMGNDKSIKCEQNLGHDTMYWYKQDSKKFLKIMFSYNNKELIINETVPNRFSPKSPDKAHLNLHINSLELGDSAVYFCASSQSETSNQPQHFGDGTRLSIL.

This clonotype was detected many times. As DNA, the CDR3 is TGTGCCAGCACCGGGGTCCGTGATTCACCCCTCCACTTT. Translation: CASTGVRDSPLHF. J is TRBJ1-6 and V is TRBV2; D not certain. Per germline, CDR1 SNHLY and CDR2 FYNNEI. There are 13 residues in the CDR3. Trimming shortened V by 7 bases and J by 8 bases, and 12 bases separated the two germline ends. The variable domain in full, completed from reference TRBV2 and TRBJ1-6, reads EPEVTQTPSHQVTQMGQEVILRCVPISNHLYFYWYRQILGQKVEFLVSFYNNEISEKSEIFDDQFSVERPDGSNFTLKIRSTKLEDSAMYFCASTGVRDSPLHFGNGTRLTVT.

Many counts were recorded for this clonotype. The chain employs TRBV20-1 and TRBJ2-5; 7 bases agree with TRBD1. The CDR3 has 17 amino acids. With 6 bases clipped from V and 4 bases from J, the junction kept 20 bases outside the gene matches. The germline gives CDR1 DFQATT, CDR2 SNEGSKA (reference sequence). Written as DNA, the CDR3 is TGCAGTGCGGAACCGGGACAGCCCGGGACGAGGGGAGAGACCCAGTACTTC. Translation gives CSAEPGQPGTRGETQYF.

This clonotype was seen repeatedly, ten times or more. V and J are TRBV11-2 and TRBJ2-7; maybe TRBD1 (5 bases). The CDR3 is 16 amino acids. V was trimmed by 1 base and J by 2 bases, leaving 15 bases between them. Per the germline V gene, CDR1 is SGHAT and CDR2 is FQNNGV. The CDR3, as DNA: TGTGCCAGCAGCTTAGTGACTGGGGCCCTCCCCTACGAGCAGTACTTC. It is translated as CASSLVTGALPYEQYF.

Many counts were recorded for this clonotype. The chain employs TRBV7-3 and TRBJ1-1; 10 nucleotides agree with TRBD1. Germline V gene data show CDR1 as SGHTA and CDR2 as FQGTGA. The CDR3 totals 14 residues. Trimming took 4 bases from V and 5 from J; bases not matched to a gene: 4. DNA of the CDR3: TGTGCCAGCAGCTCGACAGGGGGCCCAACTGAAGCTTTCTTT. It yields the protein CASSSTGGPTEAFF.

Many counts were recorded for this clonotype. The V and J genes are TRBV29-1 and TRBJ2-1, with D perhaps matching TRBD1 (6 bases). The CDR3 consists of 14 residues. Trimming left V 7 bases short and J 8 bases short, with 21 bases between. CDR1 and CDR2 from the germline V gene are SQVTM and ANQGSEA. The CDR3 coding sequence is TGCAGCGCACAGCAGATAGGGGGTTTCGATGAGCAGTTCTTC. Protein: CSAQQIGGFDEQFF.

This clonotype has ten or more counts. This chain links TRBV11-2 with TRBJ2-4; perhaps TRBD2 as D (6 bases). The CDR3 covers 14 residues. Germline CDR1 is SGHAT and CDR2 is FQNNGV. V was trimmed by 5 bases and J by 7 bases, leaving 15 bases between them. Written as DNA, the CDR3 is TGTGCCAGCAGCCCCCCGGGGGTTGGGAACATTCAGTACTTC. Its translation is CASSPPGVGNIQYF.